This T cell receptor (beta chain) is from a study of cytomegalovirus exposure and HLA in healthy donors. Whole-study findings and limits: The study flagged approximately 180 TCR beta chains as cytomegalovirus-associated. A classifier reportedly called cytomegalovirus status with high sensitivity and specificity.

In regard to this clone: Its antigen is as yet unknown.

Between the trimmed V and J ends, which lost 0 bases and 0 bases, there was a span of 7 bases. There are 15 residues in the CDR3. The V gene's germline CDR1 is SGHRS and CDR2 YFSETQ. 13 Jbeta primers and 60 Vbeta primers were used for the PCR. Methods used by the authors: Later reanalysis found roughly 80 million unique TCR beta chains, some 10 million of them shared. Sequenced by immunoSEQ multiplex PCR; TCRdb stores in-frame clones only, minus some. That table is the source of V, J and clone size, and D and trimming were worked out from the DNA. The top ten hold about 13% of the sample, which has about 160,000 clones, roughly four fifths seen once.

This receptor was taken from a woman between 45 and 60 years old in good health and CMV-seronegative. Sequenced input: PBMCs. J is TRBJ1-3 and V is TRBV5-1, with a tentative D call TRBD1 (6 bases). CDR3 sequence reads: CASSLETGSGNTIYF. Written as DNA, the CDR3 is TGCGCCAGCAGCTTGGAGACAGGCTCTGGAAACACCATATATTTT.